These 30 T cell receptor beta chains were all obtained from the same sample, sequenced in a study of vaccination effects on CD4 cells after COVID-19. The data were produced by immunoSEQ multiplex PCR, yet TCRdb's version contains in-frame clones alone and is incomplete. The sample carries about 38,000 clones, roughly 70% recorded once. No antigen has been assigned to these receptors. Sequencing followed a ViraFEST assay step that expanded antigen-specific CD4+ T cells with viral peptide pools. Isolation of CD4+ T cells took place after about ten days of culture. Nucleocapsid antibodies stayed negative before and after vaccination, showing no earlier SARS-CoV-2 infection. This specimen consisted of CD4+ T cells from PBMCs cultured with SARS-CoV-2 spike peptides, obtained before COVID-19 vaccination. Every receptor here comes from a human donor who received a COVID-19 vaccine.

CDR3 DNA sequence: TGTGCCAGCAGCTTAGGGTCAGGGAGGGAAAAACTGTTTTTT. It encodes CASSLGSGREKLFF. The V gene is TRBV7-2, the J gene TRBJ1-4, with D possibly matching TRBD1 (5 bases). Germline CDR1 SGHTA, CDR2 FQGNSA. The CDR3 is 14 residues long. V lost 1 base and J lost 8, with 11 bases in between.

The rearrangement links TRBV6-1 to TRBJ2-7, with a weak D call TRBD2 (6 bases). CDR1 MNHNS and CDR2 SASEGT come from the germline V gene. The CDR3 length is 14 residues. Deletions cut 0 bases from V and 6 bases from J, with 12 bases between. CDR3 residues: CASSEAPRGGEQYF. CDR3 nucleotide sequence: TGTGCCAGCAGTGAAGCGCCCCGGGGAGGCGAGCAGTACTTC.

The CDR3 sequence is CASSLNPGSDGYTF. The DNA for the CDR3 is TGTGCCAGCAGCTTAAACCCGGGGTCAGATGGCTACACCTTC. This chain connects TRBV7-2 to TRBJ1-2; D gene uncertain. CDR1 is SGHTA, CDR2 FQGNSA, per germline. The CDR3 spans 14 residues. Trimming removed 2 bases from V and 6 bases from J, with 13 bases in between.

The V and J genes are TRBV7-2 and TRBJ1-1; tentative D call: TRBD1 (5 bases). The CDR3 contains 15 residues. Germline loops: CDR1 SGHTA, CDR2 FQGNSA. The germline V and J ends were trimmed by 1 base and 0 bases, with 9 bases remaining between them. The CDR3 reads CASSLVEGMNTEAFF. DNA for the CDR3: TGTGCCAGCAGCTTAGTAGAGGGGATGAACACTGAAGCTTTCTTT.

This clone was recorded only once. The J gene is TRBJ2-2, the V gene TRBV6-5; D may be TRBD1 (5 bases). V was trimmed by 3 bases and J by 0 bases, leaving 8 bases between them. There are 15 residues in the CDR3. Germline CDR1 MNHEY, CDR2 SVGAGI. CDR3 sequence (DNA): TGTGCCAGCAGTTATCAAGGGGCGAACACCGGGGAGCTGTTTTTT. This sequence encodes CASSYQGANTGELFF.

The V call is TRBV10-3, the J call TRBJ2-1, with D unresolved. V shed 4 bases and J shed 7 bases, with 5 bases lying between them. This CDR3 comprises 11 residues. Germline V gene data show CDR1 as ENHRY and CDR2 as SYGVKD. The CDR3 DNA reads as TGTGCCATCAGTGTGAGTAATGAGCAGTTCTTC. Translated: CAISVSNEQFF.

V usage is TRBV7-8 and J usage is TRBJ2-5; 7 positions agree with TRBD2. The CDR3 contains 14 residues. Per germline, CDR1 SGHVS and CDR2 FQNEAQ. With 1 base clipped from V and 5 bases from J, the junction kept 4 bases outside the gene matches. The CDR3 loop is CASSLGYSGETQYF. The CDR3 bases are TGTGCCAGCAGCTTAGGGTATAGCGGGGAGACCCAGTACTTC.

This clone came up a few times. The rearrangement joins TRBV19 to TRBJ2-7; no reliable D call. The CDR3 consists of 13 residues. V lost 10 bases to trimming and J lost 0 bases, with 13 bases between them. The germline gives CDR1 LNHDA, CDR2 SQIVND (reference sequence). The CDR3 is CATSLASSYEQYF. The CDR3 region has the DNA TGTGCCACTTCCTTGGCCTCCTCCTACGAGCAGTACTTC.

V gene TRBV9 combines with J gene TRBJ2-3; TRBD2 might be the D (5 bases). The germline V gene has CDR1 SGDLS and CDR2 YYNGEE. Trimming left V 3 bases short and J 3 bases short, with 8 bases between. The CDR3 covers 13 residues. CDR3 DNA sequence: TGTGCCAGCAGCGGTGGACTGACAGATACGCAGTATTTT. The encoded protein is CASSGGLTDTQYF.

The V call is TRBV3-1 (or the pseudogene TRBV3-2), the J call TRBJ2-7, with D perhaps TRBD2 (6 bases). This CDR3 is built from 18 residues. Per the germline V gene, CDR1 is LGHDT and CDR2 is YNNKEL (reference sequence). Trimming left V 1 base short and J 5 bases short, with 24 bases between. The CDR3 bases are TGTGCCAGCAGCCAAGGATACGTAGATGGTGGGGGGTCGCACGAGCAGTACTTC. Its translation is CASSQGYVDGGGSHEQYF.

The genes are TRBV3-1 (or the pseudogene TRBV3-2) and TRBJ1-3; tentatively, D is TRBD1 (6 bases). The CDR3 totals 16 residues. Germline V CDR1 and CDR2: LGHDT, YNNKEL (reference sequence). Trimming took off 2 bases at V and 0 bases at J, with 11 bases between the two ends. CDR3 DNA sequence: TGTGCCAGCAGCCAAACAGGGACCTTCTCTGGAAACACCATATATTTT. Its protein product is CASSQTGTFSGNTIYF.

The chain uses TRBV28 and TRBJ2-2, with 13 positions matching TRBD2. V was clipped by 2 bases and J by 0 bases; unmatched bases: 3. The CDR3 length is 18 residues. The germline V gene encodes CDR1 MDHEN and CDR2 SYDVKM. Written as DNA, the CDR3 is TGTGCCAGCAGTTTAACTAGCGGGAGGGGTACGAACACCGGGGAGCTGTTTTTT. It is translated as CASSLTSGRGTNTGELFF.

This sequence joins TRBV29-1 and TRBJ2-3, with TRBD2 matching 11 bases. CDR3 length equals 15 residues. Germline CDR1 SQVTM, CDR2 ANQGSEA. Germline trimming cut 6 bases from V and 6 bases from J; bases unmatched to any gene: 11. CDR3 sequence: CSVVSGLAVQDTQYF. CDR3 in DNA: TGCAGCGTCGTCTCGGGACTAGCGGTCCAGGATACGCAGTATTTT.

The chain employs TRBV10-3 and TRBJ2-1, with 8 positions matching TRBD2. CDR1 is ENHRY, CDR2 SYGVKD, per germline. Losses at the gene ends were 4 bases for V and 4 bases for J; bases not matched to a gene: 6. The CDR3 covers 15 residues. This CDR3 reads CAISGGSGMYNEQFF. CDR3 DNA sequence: TGTGCCATCAGTGGTGGTAGCGGGATGTACAATGAGCAGTTCTTC.

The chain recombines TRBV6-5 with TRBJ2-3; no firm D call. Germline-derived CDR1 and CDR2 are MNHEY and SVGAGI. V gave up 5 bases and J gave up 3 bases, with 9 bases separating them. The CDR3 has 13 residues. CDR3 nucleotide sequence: TGTGCCAGCAGTCCAGGATGGACAGATACGCAGTATTTT. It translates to CASSPGWTDTQYF.

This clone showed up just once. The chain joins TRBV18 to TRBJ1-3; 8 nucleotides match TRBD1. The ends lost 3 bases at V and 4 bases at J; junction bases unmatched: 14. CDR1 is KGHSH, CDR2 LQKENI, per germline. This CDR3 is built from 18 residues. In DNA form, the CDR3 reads TGTGCCAGCTCACCTATACAGGGGGTTACCCCCCTCGGAAACACCATATATTTT. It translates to CASSPIQGVTPLGNTIYF.

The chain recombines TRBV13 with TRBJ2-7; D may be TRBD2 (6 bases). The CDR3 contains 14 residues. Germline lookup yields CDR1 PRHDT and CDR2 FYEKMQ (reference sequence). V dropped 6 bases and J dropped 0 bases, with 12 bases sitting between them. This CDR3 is CASRKGLSSYEQYF. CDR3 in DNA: TGTGCCAGCAGAAAGGGACTTAGCTCCTACGAGCAGTACTTC.

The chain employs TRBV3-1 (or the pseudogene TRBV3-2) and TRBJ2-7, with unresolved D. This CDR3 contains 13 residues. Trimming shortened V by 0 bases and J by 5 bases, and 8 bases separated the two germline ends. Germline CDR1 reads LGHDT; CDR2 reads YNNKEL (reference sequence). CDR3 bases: TGTGCCAGCAGCCAAGATCTTGGGGACGAGCAGTACTTC. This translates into CASSQDLGDEQYF.

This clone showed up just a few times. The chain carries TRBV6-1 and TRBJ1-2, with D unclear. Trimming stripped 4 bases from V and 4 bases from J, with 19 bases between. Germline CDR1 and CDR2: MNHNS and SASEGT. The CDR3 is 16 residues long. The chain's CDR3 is CASSVSNRAEVYGYTF. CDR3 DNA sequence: TGTGCCAGCAGTGTAAGTAATCGAGCGGAAGTCTATGGCTACACCTTC.

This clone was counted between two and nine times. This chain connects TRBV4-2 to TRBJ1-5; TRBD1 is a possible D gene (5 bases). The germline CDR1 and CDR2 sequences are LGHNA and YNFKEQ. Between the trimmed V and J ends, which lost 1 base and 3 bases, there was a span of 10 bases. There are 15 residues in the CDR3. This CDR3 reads CASSQAGSFNQPQHF. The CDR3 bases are TGTGCCAGCAGCCAAGCAGGGTCTTTCAATCAGCCCCAGCATTTT.

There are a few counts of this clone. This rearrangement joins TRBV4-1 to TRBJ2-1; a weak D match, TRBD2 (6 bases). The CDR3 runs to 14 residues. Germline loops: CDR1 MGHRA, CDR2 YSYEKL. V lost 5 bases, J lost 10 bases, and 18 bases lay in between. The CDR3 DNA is TGCGCCAGCAGCTACCAAGTATCAGGGAGGGAGCAGTTCTTC. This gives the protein CASSYQVSGREQFF.

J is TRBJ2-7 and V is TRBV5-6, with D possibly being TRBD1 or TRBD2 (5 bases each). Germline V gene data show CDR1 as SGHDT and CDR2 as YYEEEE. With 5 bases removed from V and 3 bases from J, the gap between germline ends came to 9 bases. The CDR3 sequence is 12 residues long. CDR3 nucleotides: TGTGCCAGCAGTTCGAGGGGCTACGAGCAGTACTTC. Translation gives CASSSRGYEQYF.

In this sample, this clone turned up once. The CDR3 sequence is CAWIRRGGSETQYF. The CDR3 DNA reads TGTGCCTGGATTCGCCGGGGGGGCTCGGAGACCCAGTACTTC. The chain has TRBV30 and TRBJ2-5, with TRBD2 matching over 8 bases. With V trimmed by 4 bases and J by 5 bases, 9 bases remained unmatched. The CDR3 covers 14 residues. Germline V lookup: CDR1 GTSNPN, CDR2 SVGIG (reference sequence).

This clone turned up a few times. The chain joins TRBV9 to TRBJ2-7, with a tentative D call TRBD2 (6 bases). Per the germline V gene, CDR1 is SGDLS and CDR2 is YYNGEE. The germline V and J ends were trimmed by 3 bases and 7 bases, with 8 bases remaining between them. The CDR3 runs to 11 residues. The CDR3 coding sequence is TGTGCCAGCAGCGGGGGGGTTGAGCAGTACTTC. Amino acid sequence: CASSGGVEQYF.

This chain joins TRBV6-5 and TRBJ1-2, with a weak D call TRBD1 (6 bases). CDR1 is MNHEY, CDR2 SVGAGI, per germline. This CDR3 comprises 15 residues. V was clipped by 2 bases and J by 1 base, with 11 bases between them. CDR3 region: CASSYTTGINYGYTF. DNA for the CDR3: TGTGCCAGCAGTTACACCACAGGGATTAACTATGGCTACACCTTC.

CDR3 in DNA: TGCGCCAGCAGCCAAGCACCCGCGGATCTTTCTGGAAACACCATATATTTT. This encodes CASSQAPADLSGNTIYF. The chain links TRBV4-1 to TRBJ1-3, with D uncertain. This CDR3 is built from 17 residues. The germline CDR1 and CDR2 sequences are MGHRA and YSYEKL. V gave up 1 base and J gave up 1 base, with 14 bases separating them.

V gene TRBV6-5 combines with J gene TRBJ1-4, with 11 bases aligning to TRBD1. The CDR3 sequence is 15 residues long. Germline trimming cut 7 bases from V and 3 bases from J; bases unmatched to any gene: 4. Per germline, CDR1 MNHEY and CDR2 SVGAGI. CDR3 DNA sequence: TGTGCCAGCACCTGGGACAGGGGGGCTAATGAAAAACTGTTTTTT. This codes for CASTWDRGANEKLFF.

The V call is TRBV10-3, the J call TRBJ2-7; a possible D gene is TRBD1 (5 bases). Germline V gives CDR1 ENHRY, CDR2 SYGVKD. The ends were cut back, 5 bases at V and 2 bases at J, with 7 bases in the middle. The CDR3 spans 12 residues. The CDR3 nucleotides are TGTGCCATCAGTCCAGGGACCTACGAGCAGTACTTC. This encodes CAISPGTYEQYF.

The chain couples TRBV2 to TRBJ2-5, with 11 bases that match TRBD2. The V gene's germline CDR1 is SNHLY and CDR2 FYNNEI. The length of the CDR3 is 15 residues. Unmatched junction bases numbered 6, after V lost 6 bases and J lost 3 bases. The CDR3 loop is CASSVSGGAEETQYF. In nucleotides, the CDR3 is TGTGCCAGCAGCGTTAGCGGGGGGGCAGAAGAGACCCAGTACTTC.

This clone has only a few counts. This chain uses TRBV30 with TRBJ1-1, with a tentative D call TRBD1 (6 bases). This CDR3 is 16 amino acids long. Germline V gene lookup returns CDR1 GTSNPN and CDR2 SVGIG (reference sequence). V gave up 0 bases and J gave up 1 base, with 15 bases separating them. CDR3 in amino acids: CAWSVGGAVRNTEAFF. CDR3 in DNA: TGTGCCTGGAGTGTAGGGGGGGCGGTGAGGAACACTGAAGCTTTCTTT. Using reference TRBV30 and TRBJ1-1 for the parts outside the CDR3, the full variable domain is SQTIHQWPATLVQPVGSPLSLECTVEGTSNPNLYWYRQAAGRGLQLLFYSVGIGQISSEVPQNLSASRPQDRQFILSSKKLLLSDSGFYLCAWSVGGAVRNTEAFFGQGTRLTVV.